These 16 T cell receptor beta chains were all obtained from the same sample, sequenced in a study of T cell responses to AZD1222 COVID-19 vaccine. Measured with immunoSEQ multiplex PCR; TCRdb has only the in-frame clones, and not every one. The table has around 150,000 clones, about 92% seen once. This specimen consisted of peripheral blood, obtained 28 days after the second AZD1222 dose. The receptors originated from an adult who received the AZD1222 COVID-19 vaccine.

V usage is TRBV6-5 and J usage is TRBJ1-6; D gene unclear. The CDR3 is 15 residues long. Trimming took off 0 bases at V and 8 bases at J, with 11 bases between the two ends. CDR1 is MNHEY and CDR2 is SVGAGI in the germline V gene. The CDR3: CASSYSRQRDSPLHF. The CDR3 region has the DNA TGTGCCAGCAGTTACTCGAGGCAGAGAGATTCACCCCTCCACTTT.

V gene TRBV5-4 combines with J gene TRBJ1-2, with D possibly being TRBD1 (5 bases). Trimming shortened V by 4 bases and J by 4 bases, and 17 bases separated the two germline ends. This CDR3 comprises 15 residues. CDR1 is SGHNT and CDR2 is YYREEE in the germline V gene (reference sequence). CDR3 in amino acids: CASSLGAGGTYGYTF. The DNA for the CDR3 is TGTGCCAGCAGCCTCGGGGCCGGAGGGACCTATGGCTACACCTTC.

The genes are TRBV10-3 and TRBJ2-3; D remains unclear. In germline, CDR1 is ENHRY, CDR2 SYGVKD. V lost 0 bases and J 5 bases, leaving 6 bases between the germline ends. CDR3 size: 13 residues. The CDR3 sequence: CAISESTRDTQYF. In nucleotides, the CDR3 is TGTGCCATCAGTGAGTCGACCAGAGATACGCAGTATTTT.

The gene calls are TRBV10-3 and TRBJ2-7; the match to TRBD2 covers 10 bases. The CDR3 consists of 14 residues. The germline V gene has CDR1 ENHRY and CDR2 SYGVKD. J was trimmed by 5 bases and V by 3 bases; bases with no gene match: 4. Here the CDR3 DNA reads TGTGCCATCAGTGAACTAGCGGGGAGAAACGAGCAGTACTTC. Encoded protein: CAISELAGRNEQYF.

This clone was detected once. This chain joins TRBV6-5 and TRBJ2-2, with D perhaps matching TRBD1 (6 bases). Trimming stripped 6 bases from V and 1 base from J, with 6 bases between. Germline CDR1 is MNHEY and CDR2 is SVGAGI. The CDR3 length is 13 residues. CDR3 in amino acids: CASRQGNTGELFF. The CDR3 DNA sequence: TGTGCCAGCAGACAGGGGAACACCGGGGAGCTGTTTTTT.

Concerning this clone itself: A junction end diverges from the germline sequence, so it may reflect a read error. The chain employs TRBV30 and TRBJ1-2, with D perhaps matching TRBD1 (5 bases). CDR3 length: 9 amino acids. Germline-derived CDR1 and CDR2 are GTSNPN and SVGIG (reference sequence). CDR3 amino acids: CAWKEGEIF. CDR3 in DNA: TGTGCCTGGAAAGAAGGGGAAATATTC.

This clone occurred once. Germline is not matched at one junction end, which may reflect a read error. The rearrangement joins TRBV18 to TRBJ2-7, with TRBD1 matching over 12 bases. The CDR3 has 15 amino acids. Germline assignment: CDR1 KGHSH and CDR2 LQKENI. This CDR3 reads CAGSPRDRGRFEQYF. CDR3 in DNA: TGTGCCGGCTCACCCCGGGACAGGGGGCGGTTTGAGCAGTACTTC.

The CDR3 region has the DNA TGTGCCAGCAGTGCCAGGACAGGGGCTGGTCAGCCCCAGCATTTT. It yields the protein CASSARTGAGQPQHF. This rearrangement joins TRBV6-2 or TRBV6-3 to TRBJ1-5; 9 bases agree with TRBD1. From germline, CDR1 is MNHEY and CDR2 SVGEGT. This CDR3 has 15 residues. V lost 5 bases to trimming and J lost 6 bases; unmatched junction nucleotides: 8.

The chain combines TRBV2 with TRBJ2-1; 9 positions agree with TRBD1. Germline V CDR1 and CDR2: SNHLY, FYNNEI. The V and J ends lost 4 bases and 5 bases, in that order; junction bases with no gene match: 9. The CDR3 is made up of 16 amino acids. CDR3 in amino acids: CASSASGTGLNNEQFF. CDR3 nucleotides: TGTGCCAGCAGTGCCTCCGGGACAGGGTTAAACAATGAGCAGTTCTTC.

J is TRBJ1-2 and V is TRBV3-1 (or the pseudogene TRBV3-2); unclear D gene. Germline V gene sequence: CDR1 LGHDT, CDR2 YNNKEL (reference sequence). CDR3 size: 11 residues. With 1 base removed from V and 7 bases from J, the gap between germline ends came to 4 bases. The CDR3 region is CASSQGLGYTF. For the CDR3, the DNA is TGTGCCAGCAGCCAAGGCCTTGGCTACACCTTC.

The table lists this clone with a few counts. The rearrangement joins TRBV7-6 to TRBJ1-3; the D is unclear. This CDR3 comprises 16 residues. With 1 base removed from V and 0 bases from J, the gap between germline ends came to 10 bases. The germline V gene encodes CDR1 SGHVS and CDR2 FNYEAQ. CDR3 sequence reads: CASSLDPEDSGNTIYF. As DNA, the CDR3 is TGTGCCAGCAGCTTAGACCCAGAAGACTCTGGAAACACCATATATTTT.

The count of this clone is one. This rearrangement joins TRBV2 to TRBJ2-3; D is perhaps TRBD1 (5 bases). The length of the CDR3 is 14 residues. CDR1 and CDR2 (germline): SNHLY, FYNNEI. V lost 5 bases, J lost 5 bases, and 14 bases lay in between. CDR3 in DNA: TGTGCCAGCAGTTCGGACACGCTAGGAGATACGCAGTATTTT. It encodes CASSSDTLGDTQYF.

The chain employs TRBV11-2 and TRBJ1-3, with 8 bases fitting TRBD1. Germline lookup yields CDR1 SGHAT and CDR2 FQNNGV. The CDR3 loop spans 15 amino acids. Trimming at V came to 2 bases and at J to 8 bases, leaving 8 bases not matched to a gene. The CDR3: CASSLTHTGGDTIYF. In DNA form, the CDR3 reads TGTGCCAGCAGCTTAACCCACACAGGGGGAGACACCATATATTTT.

The chain carries TRBV4-1 and TRBJ1-1, with D possibly being TRBD1 (6 bases). This CDR3 has 15 amino acids. Germline lookup yields CDR1 MGHRA and CDR2 YSYEKL. Between the trimmed V and J ends, which lost 0 bases and 6 bases, there was a span of 14 bases. The CDR3, as DNA: TGCGCCAGCAGCCAAGATGGGTCGGGGGCACCTGAAGCTTTCTTT. It codes for CASSQDGSGAPEAFF.

V and J are TRBV5-1 and TRBJ1-2; 8 bases are shared with TRBD1. The germline V gene has CDR1 SGHRS and CDR2 YFSETQ. The CDR3 extends over 16 amino acids. V dropped 0 bases and J dropped 0; count of bases not matched to a gene: 4. CDR3 loop: CASSLDGQGPNYGYTF. The DNA of the CDR3 is TGCGCCAGCAGCTTGGATGGACAGGGTCCTAACTATGGCTACACCTTC.

To note about this clone: In the same sample, other DNA sequences code for this CDR3. The rearrangement joins TRBV9 to TRBJ1-5; a weak D match, TRBD1 (5 bases). The length of the CDR3 is 14 residues. The germline V gene has CDR1 SGDLS and CDR2 YYNGEE. Trimming shortened V by 2 bases and J by 5 bases, and 11 bases separated the two germline ends. CDR3 protein: CASSVEGSDQPQHF. The CDR3 bases are TGTGCCAGCAGCGTCGAGGGGTCCGATCAGCCCCAGCATTTT.